This note documents a single TCR beta chain sequence. Other DNA sequences in the same sample also yield this CDR3. Cohort 3 recovered donors had two negative PCRs, clearance, or symptom resolution. TCRdb's table, derived via immunoSEQ multiplex PCR, lists solely in-frame clones and lacks some. The sample yields roughly 300,000 clones, more than 75% seen once. The J segment lost 5 bases and the V segment lost 0 bases, leaving 5 bases of the junction unmatched. The length of the CDR3 is 15 residues. Germline V CDR1 and CDR2: SGHRS, YFSETQ. The sample comes from a study of blood T cell repertoires in COVID-19.

Sequencing was carried out using PBMCs or T cells enriched from blood (not recorded which). The sequence came from a woman in her 30s who had recovered from COVID-19. The chain recombines TRBV5-1 with TRBJ2-1; the match to TRBD2 covers 7 bases. This CDR3 is CASSLVVAGDNEQFF. The CDR3 DNA follows: TGCGCCAGCAGCTTGGTGGTGGCGGGGGACAATGAGCAGTTCTTC.